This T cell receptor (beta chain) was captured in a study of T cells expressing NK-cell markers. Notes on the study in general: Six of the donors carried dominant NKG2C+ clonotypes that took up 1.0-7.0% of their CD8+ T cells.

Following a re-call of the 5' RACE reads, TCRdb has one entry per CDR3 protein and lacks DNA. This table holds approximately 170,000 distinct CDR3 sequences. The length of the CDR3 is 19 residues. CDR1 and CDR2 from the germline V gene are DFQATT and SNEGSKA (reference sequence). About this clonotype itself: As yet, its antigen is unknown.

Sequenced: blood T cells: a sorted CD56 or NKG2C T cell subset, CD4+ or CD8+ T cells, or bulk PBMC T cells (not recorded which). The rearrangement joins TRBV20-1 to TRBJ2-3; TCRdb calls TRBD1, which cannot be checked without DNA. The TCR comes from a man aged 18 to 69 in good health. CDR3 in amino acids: CSARTYRQGSTTFTDTQYF.